What follows is one TCR beta chain and its context. This sample stems from a study of blood T cell repertoires in COVID-19. Study as a whole: Sites across the United States, Italy and Spain contributed samples from acute and convalescent COVID-19. T cells, B-cell-depleted T cells, or PBMCs provided the cDNA or gDNA that served as material.

How the authors handled the data: Amplification with reference gene primers provided the estimates of nucleated cell counts. Libraries were prepared by immunoSEQ multiplex PCR; TCRdb keeps only in-frame clonotypes and omits some of them. V and J calls and clone size are copied from that table; D and trimming were computed from the DNA. Of 90,000 or so clones listed, about nine tenths are singletons. Sequencing used peripheral blood. The sequence was collected from a woman between 65 and 79 years old with acute or convalescent COVID-19.

The CDR3 loop reads CASSKDRALRGYTF. CDR3 nucleotides: TGCGCCAGCAGCAAGGACAGGGCCTTAAGGGGCTACACCTTC. The chain combines TRBV5-1 with TRBJ1-2, with TRBD1 matching 8 bases. V was pared by 4 bases and J by 8 bases, with 10 bases of the junction left unmatched. Per germline, CDR1 SGHRS and CDR2 YFSETQ. There are 14 residues in the CDR3.